The 20 T cell receptor beta chains listed next were all sequenced from one sample in a study of shared clonotypes between healthy human individuals. Produced via immunoSEQ multiplex PCR; TCRdb's table is partial and in-frame only. The sample consists of 600,000 to 800,000 clones, 72% of them appearing once. The sample taken for sequencing was memory CD4+ T cells sorted from blood. Subset of the sample: CD45RA-negative fraction. The source of these receptors is a woman in her thirties in good health.

The chain couples TRBV19 to TRBJ2-1; TRBD2 matches 8 bases. Per the germline V gene, CDR1 is LNHDA and CDR2 is SQIVND (reference sequence). The CDR3 consists of 15 residues. V was pared by 4 bases and J by 10 bases, with 12 bases of the junction left unmatched. CDR3 nucleotides: TGTGCCAGTAGTACATATAGCGGGACGGCTCTGGAGCAGTTCTTC. This translates into CASSTYSGTALEQFF. Combining the CDR3 with reference TRBV19 and TRBJ2-1 gives the whole variable domain DGGITQSPKYLFRKEGQNVTLSCEQNLNHDAMYWYRQDPGQGLRLIYYSQIVNDFQKGDIAEGYSVSREKKESFPLTVTSAQKNPTAFYLCASSTYSGTALEQFFGPGTRLTVL.

This clone came up many times. This chain uses TRBV6-1 with TRBJ2-2; no reliable D call. Germline assignment: CDR1 MNHNS and CDR2 SASEGT. Trimming took 2 bases from V and 0 from J, leaving 10 bases between them. This CDR3 spans 16 amino acids. The CDR3 spells CASSELNNPNTGELFF. The CDR3 DNA is TGTGCCAGCAGTGAACTTAACAACCCGAACACCGGGGAGCTGTTTTTT.

The rearrangement uses TRBV28 and TRBJ2-5, with 12 positions matching TRBD1. Germline CDR1 is MDHEN and CDR2 is SYDVKM. CDR3 length: 15 residues. The junction had 9 bases not matched to a gene; V was cut back by 7 bases and J by 6 bases. CDR3 bases: TGTGCCAGCAAGACCGGGACAGGGGGCGAAAAGACCCAGTACTTC. Residues: CASKTGTGGEKTQYF.

The chain employs TRBV4-2 and TRBJ2-7, with TRBD2 identical over 8 bases. CDR3 size: 14 residues. The germline gives CDR1 LGHNA, CDR2 YNFKEQ. The trim removed 5 bases at V and 3 bases at J, leaving 6 bases unmatched. The CDR3 bases are TGTGCCAGCAGCTTGGAGCGGGGGTTCTACGAGCAGTACTTC. Protein: CASSLERGFYEQYF.

Here the CDR3 reads CASSRGGGSQETQYF. CDR3 nucleotide sequence: TGTGCCAGCAGTCGAGGCGGGGGGTCTCAAGAGACCCAGTACTTC. The rearrangement uses TRBV28 and TRBJ2-5, with 8 bases that match TRBD2. The CDR3 sequence is 15 residues long. V was pared by 5 bases and J by 2 bases, with 7 bases of the junction left unmatched. Germline-derived CDR1 and CDR2 are MDHEN and SYDVKM. The variable domain in full, completed from reference TRBV28 and TRBJ2-5, reads DVKVTQSSRYLVKRTGEKVFLECVQDMDHENMFWYRQDPGLGLRLIYFSYDVKMKEKGDIPEGYSVSREKKERFSLILESASTNQTSMYLCASSRGGGSQETQYFGPGTRLLVL.

J is TRBJ2-7 and V is TRBV30; D is unresolved. The CDR3 has 13 residues. The germline V and J ends were trimmed by 0 bases and 2 bases, with 8 bases remaining between them. From germline, CDR1 is GTSNPN and CDR2 SVGIG (reference sequence). CDR3 loop: CAWSVKGTYEQYF. CDR3 nucleotide sequence: TGTGCCTGGAGTGTTAAAGGAACCTACGAGCAGTACTTC.

This chain links TRBV2 with TRBJ2-7, with TRBD1 as a possible D gene (6 bases). The CDR3 length is 13 residues. Germline lookup yields CDR1 SNHLY and CDR2 FYNNEI. V lost 4 bases and J lost 0, with 7 bases in between. DNA for the CDR3: TGTGCCAGCAGTGGAGGGGGCTCCTACGAGCAGTACTTC. Encoded protein: CASSGGGSYEQYF.

The V and J genes are TRBV5-1 and TRBJ2-3, with D possibly called TRBD1 or TRBD2 (5 bases each). Germline V gene sequence: CDR1 SGHRS, CDR2 YFSETQ. CDR3 size: 18 residues. V was shortened by 7 bases and J by 1 base, with 25 bases between the two germline ends. CDR3 region: CASRAFTGASIGTDTQYF. CDR3 DNA sequence: TGCGCCAGCCGAGCCTTTACCGGGGCCTCAATAGGCACAGATACGCAGTATTTT.

The chain combines TRBV5-1 with TRBJ2-1; perhaps D is TRBD1 or TRBD2 (5 bases each). V dropped 2 bases and J dropped 5 bases, with 11 bases sitting between them. CDR3 size: 14 residues. CDR1 SGHRS and CDR2 YFSETQ come from the germline V gene. CDR3 residues: CASSFLGDDNEQFF. In DNA, the CDR3 is TGCGCCAGCAGCTTTTTGGGGGATGACAATGAGCAGTTCTTC.

V and J are TRBV5-6 and TRBJ2-1; TRBD1 is a possible D gene (5 bases). The V end lost 2 bases, the J end lost 5 bases, and 17 bases lay between the germline ends. Looked up from germline, CDR1 is SGHDT and CDR2 is YYEEEE. This CDR3 contains 16 residues. The CDR3 protein is CASSLNTGRINNEQFF. The CDR3 nucleotides are TGTGCCAGCAGCTTAAACACAGGACGTATAAACAATGAGCAGTTCTTC.

This clone was seen a handful of times. V and J are TRBV6-5 and TRBJ1-1; a possible D gene is TRBD1 (5 bases). The CDR3 has 14 residues. Trimming left V 0 bases short and J 5 bases short, with 10 bases between. Germline CDR1 is MNHEY and CDR2 is SVGAGI. The CDR3 here is CASSYSDEGTEAFF. CDR3 DNA sequence: TGTGCCAGCAGTTACTCGGACGAGGGGACTGAAGCTTTCTTT.

The gene calls are TRBV29-1 and TRBJ1-3, with 7 bases that match TRBD1. With 3 bases clipped from V and 4 bases from J, the junction kept 6 bases outside the gene matches. Germline V gene lookup returns CDR1 SQVTM and CDR2 ANQGSEA. The CDR3 runs to 14 residues. The CDR3 region has the DNA TGCAGCGTTGAGTCGACAGGGTTCGGAAACACCATATATTTT. As protein: CSVESTGFGNTIYF.

This clone was seen once. The chain joins TRBV6-1 to TRBJ1-2, with 7 bases lining up with TRBD1. The CDR3 is 14 amino acids. J gave up 0 bases and V 5 bases, and 3 bases lay outside the gene matches. Germline assignment: CDR1 MNHNS and CDR2 SASEGT. The CDR3 region has the DNA TGTGCCAGCAGTATACAGGGGTCTAACTATGGCTACACCTTC. Amino acids: CASSIQGSNYGYTF.

V gene TRBV5-1 combines with J gene TRBJ1-2; D gene ambiguous. The V end lost 4 bases, the J end lost 5 bases, and 12 bases lay between the germline ends. Germline V gives CDR1 SGHRS, CDR2 YFSETQ. The CDR3 contains 13 residues. The DNA for the CDR3 is TGCGCCAGCAGCCTCGAGAGGGCGTATGGCTACACCTTC. This encodes CASSLERAYGYTF.

The rearrangement joins TRBV18 to TRBJ1-2, with D possibly TRBD1 on 5 matching bases. V dropped 0 bases and J dropped 5 bases, with 16 bases sitting between them. The CDR3 extends over 16 amino acids. Germline assignment: CDR1 KGHSH and CDR2 LQKENI. The CDR3 loop is CASSPPNSGTAYGYTF. CDR3 sequence (DNA): TGTGCCAGCTCACCACCTAATTCGGGGACGGCTTATGGCTACACCTTC.

The chain has TRBV12-5 and TRBJ2-1, with TRBD2 matching over 13 bases. V gave up 6 bases and J gave up 9 bases; unmatched junction bases: 2. This CDR3 spans 13 amino acids. The V gene's germline CDR1 is LGHNT and CDR2 FRNRAP. The CDR3 loop reads CASGLAGGTEQFF. CDR3 nucleotides: TGTGCTAGTGGACTAGCGGGAGGGACTGAGCAGTTCTTC.

The chain is built from TRBV6-4 and TRBJ2-7; 7 bases match TRBD1. The V gene's germline CDR1 is MRHNA and CDR2 SNTAGT. The V gene end was trimmed by 2 bases and the J gene end by 5 bases; junction bases not matched to a gene: 3. The CDR3 extends over 13 amino acids. This CDR3 is CASSDDRVHEQYF. The CDR3 bases are TGTGCCAGCAGTGACGACAGGGTCCACGAGCAGTACTTC.

The gene calls are TRBV5-1 and TRBJ1-2; 9 bases match TRBD1. Trimming cost V 0 bases and J 3 bases; bases outside gene matches: 6. The CDR3 consists of 16 residues. Germline lookup yields CDR1 SGHRS and CDR2 YFSETQ. As DNA, the CDR3 is TGCGCCAGCAGCTTGGGGGACAGGGCTTCTTACTATGGCTACACCTTC. Amino acids: CASSLGDRASYYGYTF.

V is TRBV7-3 and J is TRBJ2-7; D perhaps matches TRBD1 (7 bases). The germline CDR1 and CDR2 sequences are SGHTA and FQGTGA. This CDR3 is built from 13 residues. Trimming left V 5 bases short and J 6 bases short, with 14 bases between. The CDR3: CASSRQGGGEQYF. As DNA, the CDR3 is TGTGCCAGCAGCCGGCAGGGGGGCGGCGAGCAGTACTTC.

The V gene is TRBV18, the J gene TRBJ2-5; D is undetermined. Germline V lookup: CDR1 KGHSH, CDR2 LQKENI. The CDR3 is made up of 13 amino acids. Deletions cut 1 base from V and 4 bases from J, with 7 bases between. Written as DNA, the CDR3 is TGTGCCAGCTCACCACAGGCCAGAGAGACCCAGTACTTC. This gives the protein CASSPQARETQYF.